The 32 T cell receptor beta chains listed next were all sequenced from one sample in a study of CD8 T cells in Susac syndrome (dated by TCRdb to between 2018 and 2020). The library relied on the immunoSEQ multiplex PCR assay. RNA was extracted using the RNeasy kit, and about 0.5 to 1 ug of the RNA was reverse transcribed with random hexamers. TCRdb handled the public reads itself, with Q25 trimming in fastp and clone calling in MiXCR, and kept productive beta chains. Rows merge per CDR3 protein into single entries with the most common DNA and genes. In all, the sample holds 150,000 to 160,000 distinct CDR3 sequences, and about 95% of those were seen once. 0.15% to 0.2% of the sample is in the top ten clones. Sequencing was done on a sample of CD4+ T cells from PBMCs. The receptors were sampled from a human donor with Susac syndrome.

The chain couples TRBV20-1 to TRBJ1-3; 7 bases agree with TRBD1. This CDR3 comprises 11 residues. The V segment lost 5 bases and the J segment 8 bases; nucleotides outside the gene matches: 3. Germline-derived CDR1 and CDR2 are DFQATT and SNEGSKA (reference sequence). The DNA of the CDR3 is TGCAGTGCTTTAACAGGGGACACCATATATTTT. Encoded protein: CSALTGDTIYF.

The rearrangement links TRBV29-1 to TRBJ2-5; D ambiguous. The CDR3 sequence is 11 residues long. Per germline, CDR1 SQVTM and CDR2 ANQGSEA. V lost 4 bases, J lost 5 bases, and 8 bases lay in between. The CDR3 nucleotides read TGCAGCGTTGCGGCTGCGGAGACCCAGTACTTC. Amino acids: CSVAAAETQYF.

The genes are TRBV4-2 and TRBJ2-5; possible D gene TRBD2, 5 bases. Germline values: CDR1 LGHNA, CDR2 YNFKEQ. The CDR3 extends over 15 amino acids. The V end lost 0 bases, the J end lost 5 bases, and 13 bases lay between the germline ends. The CDR3, as DNA: TGTGCCAGCAGCCAAGACCGAGAGGGCGGCGAGACCCAGTACTTC. It specifies CASSQDREGGETQYF.

This clonotype occurred once. The rearrangement links TRBV7-6 to TRBJ1-1; 7 positions match TRBD1. The CDR3 is made up of 14 amino acids. The junction had 3 bases not matched to a gene; V was cut back by 5 bases and J by 0 bases. CDR1 is SGHVS, CDR2 FNYEAQ, per germline. The CDR3: CASSKQGMNTEAFF. CDR3 DNA sequence: TGTGCCAGCAGCAAACAGGGGATGAACACTGAAGCTTTCTTT.

The V gene is TRBV18, the J gene TRBJ1-6; D gene ambiguous. This CDR3 is built from 15 residues. The germline gives CDR1 KGHSH, CDR2 LQKENI. The V gene lost 3 bases and the J gene lost 5 bases, with 11 bases spanning the gap. The CDR3 region has the DNA TGTGCCAGCTCACCCTTGACACAAGATAATTCACCCCTCCACTTT. It codes for CASSPLTQDNSPLHF.

The chain combines TRBV4-2 with TRBJ2-2; 16 bases line up with TRBD2. The CDR3 contains 21 residues. V shed 0 bases, J shed 8 bases, and the junction held 15 bases outside the gene matches. Looked up from germline, CDR1 is LGHNA and CDR2 is YNFKEQ. CDR3 in DNA: TGTGCCAGCAGCCAAGATCCTCTTGCACATGGGACTAGCGGGGGGGCGGGGGAGCTGTTTTTT. It codes for CASSQDPLAHGTSGGAGELFF.

The gene calls are TRBV27 and TRBJ1-5; D is ambiguous. The germline V gene has CDR1 MNHEY and CDR2 SMNVEV (reference sequence). With 2 bases removed from V and 4 bases from J, the gap between germline ends came to 6 bases. CDR3 length equals 13 residues. In DNA, the CDR3 is TGTGCCAGCAGTTTAAGGTTTAATCAGCCCCAGCATTTT. Amino acid sequence: CASSLRFNQPQHF.

The chain links TRBV11-2 to TRBJ1-6; a possible D gene is TRBD1 (6 bases). With 2 bases removed from V and 10 bases from J, the gap between germline ends came to 21 bases. The CDR3 runs to 17 residues. CDR1 is SGHAT, CDR2 FQNNGV, per germline. As DNA, the CDR3 is TGTGCCAGCAGCTTAAGGGGGGCCGGACAGAGGGACTCACCCCTCCACTTT. Protein sequence: CASSLRGAGQRDSPLHF.

V and J are TRBV9 and TRBJ1-2; D is undetermined. V lost 4 bases and J 4 bases, leaving 17 bases between the germline ends. CDR1 and CDR2 from the germline V gene are SGDLS and YYNGEE. This CDR3 region has 15 residues. CDR3 bases: TGTGCCAGCAGCTCTCTACTCTCCGACGTCTATGGCTACACCTTC. This sequence encodes CASSSLLSDVYGYTF. Full variable domain (missing parts from reference TRBV9 and TRBJ1-2): DSGVTQTPKHLITATGQRVTLRCSPRSGDLSVYWYQQSLDQGLQFLIQYYNGEERAKGNILERFSAQQFPDLHSELNLSSLELGDSALYFCASSSLLSDVYGYTFGSGTRLTVV.

This sequence joins TRBV6-2 or TRBV6-3 and TRBJ2-7, with D hard to call. The germline V and J ends were trimmed by 3 bases and 9 bases, with 12 bases remaining between them. Per germline, CDR1 MNHEY and CDR2 SVGEGT. The CDR3 contains 12 residues. CDR3 coding DNA: TGTGCCAGCAGTTATGTCGGGCATCGGCAGTACTTC. It encodes CASSYVGHRQYF.

The rearrangement uses TRBV12-3 or TRBV12-4 and TRBJ2-3; maybe TRBD2 (6 bases). The V gene lost 3 bases and the J gene lost 5 bases, with 15 bases spanning the gap. This CDR3 has 15 residues. The CDR3 loop reads CASSFGGKLGDTQYF. The DNA of the CDR3 is TGTGCCAGCAGTTTCGGGGGAAAATTAGGAGATACGCAGTATTTT.

The chain employs TRBV30 and TRBJ2-5; D uncertain. The V and J ends lost 2 bases and 5 bases respectively, with 6 bases between them. The CDR3 runs to 11 residues. Germline values: CDR1 GTSNPN, CDR2 SVGIG (reference sequence). In DNA, the CDR3 is TGTGCCTGGAGTCCCCGGGAGACCCAGTACTTC. Amino acid sequence: CAWSPRETQYF.

This clonotype showed up just a few times. The gene calls are TRBV12-3 or TRBV12-4 and TRBJ2-1; D assignment may be TRBD1 or TRBD2 (5 bases each). This CDR3 region has 14 residues. Trimming removed 3 bases from V and 1 base from J, with 7 bases in between. The DNA for the CDR3 is TGTGCCAGCAGTTTTGGGGGTTCCTACAATGAGCAGTTCTTC. Protein: CASSFGGSYNEQFF.

The rearrangement links TRBV15 to TRBJ2-2; D not resolved. V was clipped by 8 bases and J by 1 base, with 8 bases between them. Germline CDR1 and CDR2: LNHNV and YYDKDF (reference sequence). The CDR3 covers 13 residues. The CDR3 coding sequence is TGTGCCACCCTCCCGGAGAACACCGGGGAGCTGTTTTTT. Translated, it gives CATLPENTGELFF.

The rearrangement links TRBV6-5 to TRBJ2-4, with TRBD1 identical over 7 bases. Germline CDR1 MNHEY, CDR2 SVGAGI. This CDR3 spans 14 amino acids. After removal of 7 bases from V and 8 bases from J, the junction contained 11 bases not matched to a gene. DNA of the CDR3: TGTGCCAGCACCACAGGGACAGCCTGGGACATTCAGTACTTC. Its protein is CASTTGTAWDIQYF.

This sequence joins TRBV24-1 and TRBJ2-5; D is possibly TRBD1 or TRBD2 (5 bases each). The V end lost 12 bases, the J end lost 1 base, and 11 bases lay between the germline ends. Germline V lookup: CDR1 KGHDR, CDR2 SFDVKD. The CDR3 has 12 amino acids. Here the CDR3 reads CASWDPQETQYF. The CDR3 bases are TGTGCCTCCTGGGACCCCCAAGAGACCCAGTACTTC.

The chain couples TRBV20-1 to TRBJ1-1; 8 bases line up with TRBD1. The J segment lost 3 bases and the V segment lost 6 bases, leaving 12 bases of the junction unmatched. The germline V gene has CDR1 DFQATT and CDR2 SNEGSKA (reference sequence). The length of the CDR3 is 15 residues. The DNA for the CDR3 is TGCAGTGCCCGACCCAGGACAGGGCCGGACACTGAAGCTTTCTTT. Protein sequence: CSARPRTGPDTEAFF.

The chain employs TRBV6-6 and TRBJ2-3; 8 bases line up with TRBD2. CDR1 and CDR2 (germline): MNHNY, SVGAGI (reference sequence). The CDR3 has 13 amino acids. After removal of 7 bases from V and 3 bases from J, the junction contained 3 bases not matched to a gene. The CDR3 here is CASKRESTDTQYF. The CDR3 nucleotides read TGTGCCAGCAAGCGGGAGTCTACAGATACGCAGTATTTT.

The V call is TRBV6-1, the J call TRBJ2-4; D perhaps matches TRBD1 (6 bases). This CDR3 contains 12 residues. V dropped 4 bases and J dropped 12 bases, with 13 bases sitting between them. CDR1 MNHNS and CDR2 SASEGT come from the germline V gene. In nucleotides, the CDR3 is TGTGCCAGCAGTGTGAACAGGGCAGCTCAGTACTTC. Its translation: CASSVNRAAQYF.

V usage is TRBV20-1 and J usage is TRBJ1-5; D may be TRBD1 (6 bases). The germline V gene encodes CDR1 DFQATT and CDR2 SNEGSKA (reference sequence). With 2 bases removed from V and 5 bases from J, the gap between germline ends came to 7 bases. CDR3 length: 12 residues. In DNA form, the CDR3 reads TGCAGTGCTAGAAAGGGGGATCAGCCCCAGCATTTT. This sequence encodes CSARKGDQPQHF.

The CDR3 coding sequence is TGCAGTGCTCGGACAGTAGGAATTGAAAAACTGTTTTTT. Encoded protein: CSARTVGIEKLFF. This rearrangement joins TRBV20-1 to TRBJ1-4, with D possibly TRBD1 on 6 matching bases. Germline-derived CDR1 and CDR2 are DFQATT and SNEGSKA (reference sequence). The CDR3 has 13 residues. The ends were cut back, 5 bases at V and 7 bases at J, with 14 bases in the middle.

The chain employs TRBV13 and TRBJ2-5; TRBD1 matches 9 bases. Germline-derived CDR1 and CDR2 are PRHDT and FYEKMQ (reference sequence). This CDR3 spans 15 amino acids. The V gene end was trimmed by 2 bases and the J gene end by 6 bases; junction bases not matched to a gene: 7. The CDR3 bases are TGTGCCAGCAGCTTATCGACAGGGGGTTTACAGACCCAGTACTTC. It yields the protein CASSLSTGGLQTQYF.

The CDR3 DNA is TGTGCCAGCAGCTTGCAGGGCGATGAGCAGTTCTTC. Amino acid sequence: CASSLQGDEQFF. The gene calls are TRBV7-8 and TRBJ2-1; TRBD1 is a possible D gene (5 bases). The CDR3 extends over 12 amino acids. The V gene lost 3 bases and the J gene lost 8 bases, with 8 bases spanning the gap. CDR1 SGHVS and CDR2 FQNEAQ come from the germline V gene.

This clonotype showed up just once. The V gene is TRBV19, the J gene TRBJ2-5; D not certain. V was trimmed by 2 bases and J by 3 bases, leaving 10 bases between them. The CDR3 runs 14 residues. From germline, CDR1 is LNHDA and CDR2 SQIVND (reference sequence). Written as DNA, the CDR3 is TGTGCCAGTAGTATATCCGGCTGGGAAGAGACCCAGTACTTC. Translating it yields CASSISGWEETQYF.

The chain is built from TRBV7-2 and TRBJ2-7, with unresolved D. V was trimmed by 3 bases and J by 5 bases, leaving 8 bases between them. This CDR3 region has 12 residues. Germline V CDR1 and CDR2: SGHTA, FQGNSA. The CDR3 DNA is TGTGCCAGCAGCTTGTCGGACGACGAGCAGTACTTC. This translates into CASSLSDDEQYF. The full variable domain, rest sourced from reference TRBV7-2 and TRBJ2-7, is GAGVSQSPSNKVTEKGKDVELRCDPISGHTALYWYRQSLGQGLEFLIYFQGNSAPDKSGLPSDRFSAERTGGSVSTLTIQRTQQEDSAVYLCASSLSDDEQYFGPGTRLTVT.

V usage is TRBV3-1 and J usage is TRBJ2-5; no firm D call. Germline CDR1 LGHDT, CDR2 YNNKEL (reference sequence). This CDR3 has 13 amino acids. The ends were cut back, 1 base at V and 2 bases at J, with 5 bases in the middle. CDR3 coding DNA: TGTGCCAGCAGCCAAGTCCGACAAGAGACCCAGTACTTC. Its protein is CASSQVRQETQYF.

This chain links TRBV12-3 or TRBV12-4 with TRBJ2-5; a weak D match, TRBD2 (6 bases). This CDR3 spans 14 amino acids. V lost 4 bases, J lost 2 bases, and 11 bases lay in between. For the CDR3, the DNA is TGTGCCAGCAGTTGGGGCGGGGTTCAAGAGACCCAGTACTTC. This sequence encodes CASSWGGVQETQYF.

This clonotype came up once. CDR3 amino acids: CRAAGTSGNEQFF. DNA of the CDR3: TGCAGGGCAGCAGGGACTAGCGGCAATGAGCAGTTCTTC. The rearrangement uses TRBV29-1 and TRBJ2-1, with TRBD2 matching over 11 bases. The CDR3 spans 13 residues. Germline V gene sequence: CDR1 SQVTM, CDR2 ANQGSEA.

The chain carries TRBV18 and TRBJ2-7; D is uncertain. The CDR3 has 15 amino acids. V lost 3 bases, J lost 0 bases, and 12 bases lay in between. The germline CDR1 and CDR2 sequences are KGHSH and LQKENI. In DNA, the CDR3 is TGTGCCAGCTCACCCTCCGGATCGAGCTCCTACGAGCAGTACTTC. It yields the protein CASSPSGSSSYEQYF.

DNA for the CDR3: TGTGCCAGCAGCCCAGGGAGCGGGGGGATCTACAATGAGCAGTTCTTC. Translating gives CASSPGSGGIYNEQFF. The chain joins TRBV7-7 to TRBJ2-1; 9 bases line up with TRBD2. Unmatched junction bases numbered 8, after V lost 5 bases and J lost 3 bases. Germline assignment: CDR1 SSHAT and CDR2 FNYEAQ (reference sequence). CDR3 length equals 16 residues.

The CDR3 nucleotides read TGTGCCAGCAGACCTGACAGGGTGGAGGAGCAGTACTTC. The encoded protein is CASRPDRVEEQYF. V and J are TRBV6-5 and TRBJ2-7, with 7 bases that match TRBD1. The CDR3 covers 13 residues. V shed 6 bases and J 7 bases; nucleotides not matched to a gene: 9. Germline values: CDR1 MNHEY, CDR2 SVGAGI.

The gene calls are TRBV6-2 or TRBV6-3 and TRBJ2-7; D is uncertain. The germline gives CDR1 MNHEY, CDR2 SVGEGT. This CDR3 region has 11 residues. V shed 10 bases and J shed 4 bases, with 11 bases lying between them. The CDR3 reads CATQRGYEQYF. DNA of the CDR3: TGTGCCACCCAGCGTGGGTACGAGCAGTACTTC.